This T cell receptor beta chain originates from a study of CD8+CD57+ T cells in acquired aplastic anemia. Study in general: Sorted CD4+ and CD8+ cells gave a mean 3.2 ug DNA, range about 0.2 to 27.4 ug. General study points: Patients and controls shared 25 to 30 CD8+ CDR3 sequences. CD8+ Simpson's diversity did not differ significantly between patients and controls.

TCR beta VDJ and CDR3 were profiled, and genomic DNA was the template. TCRdb itself ran the reads through MiXCR, one entry per CDR3 protein. The sample carries around 140,000 distinct CDR3 sequences, around 41% recorded once. Trimming shortened V by 4 bases and J by 2 bases, and 16 bases separated the two germline ends. CDR1 SGHRS and CDR2 YFSETQ come from the germline V gene. CDR3 length: 16 amino acids. Note on this clonotype: What it recognizes is unknown. This may be a read error, as it is one base from a much larger clone.

Sequencing was carried out using sorted CD4+, CD8+, or CD8+CD57+ T cells (not recorded which) from PBMCs. This receptor was obtained from a human donor in good health, serving as a control. The chain has TRBV5-1 and TRBJ1-5; possibly TRBD1 for D (5 bases). CDR3: CASSPVQTDGNQPQHF. The CDR3 DNA follows: TGCGCCAGCAGCCCGGTCCAGACAGACGGCAATCAGCCCCAGCATTTT. Full variable domain (rest looked up from reference TRBV5-1 and TRBJ1-5): KAGVTQTPRYLIKTRGQQVTLSCSPISGHRSVSWYQQTPGQGLQFLFEYFSETQRNKGNFPGRFSGRQFSNSRSEMNVSTLELGDSALYLCASSPVQTDGNQPQHFGDGTRLSIL.